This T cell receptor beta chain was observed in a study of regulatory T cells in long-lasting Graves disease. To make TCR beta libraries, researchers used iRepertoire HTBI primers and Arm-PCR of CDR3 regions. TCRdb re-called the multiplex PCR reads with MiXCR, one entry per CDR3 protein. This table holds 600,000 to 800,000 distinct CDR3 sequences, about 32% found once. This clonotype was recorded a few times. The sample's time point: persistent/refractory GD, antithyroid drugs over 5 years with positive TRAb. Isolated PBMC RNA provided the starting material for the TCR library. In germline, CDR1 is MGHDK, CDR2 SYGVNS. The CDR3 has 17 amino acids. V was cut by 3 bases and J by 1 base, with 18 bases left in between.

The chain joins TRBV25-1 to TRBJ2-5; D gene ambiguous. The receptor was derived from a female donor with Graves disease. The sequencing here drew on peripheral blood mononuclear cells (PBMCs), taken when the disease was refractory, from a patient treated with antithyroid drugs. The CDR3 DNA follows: TGTGCCAGCAGTGATCTGACACCGGTGAATTCCCAAGAGACCCAGTACTTC. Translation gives CASSDLTPVNSQETQYF. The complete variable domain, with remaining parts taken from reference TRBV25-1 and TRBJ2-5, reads EADIYQTPRYLVIGTGKKITLECSQTMGHDKMYWYQQDPGMELHLIHYSYGVNSTEKGDLSSESTVSRIRTEHFPLTLESARPSHTSQYLCASSDLTPVNSQETQYFGPGTRLLVL.